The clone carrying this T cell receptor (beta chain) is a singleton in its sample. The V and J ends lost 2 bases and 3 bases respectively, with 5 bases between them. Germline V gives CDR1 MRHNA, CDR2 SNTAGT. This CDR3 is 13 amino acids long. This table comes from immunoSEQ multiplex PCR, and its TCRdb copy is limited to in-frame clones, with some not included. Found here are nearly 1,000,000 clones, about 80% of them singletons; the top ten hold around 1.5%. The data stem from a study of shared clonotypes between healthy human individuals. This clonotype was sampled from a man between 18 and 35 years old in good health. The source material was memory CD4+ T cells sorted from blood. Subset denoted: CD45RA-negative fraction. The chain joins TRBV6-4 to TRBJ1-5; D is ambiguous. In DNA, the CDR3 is TGTGCCAGCAGTGACAGCCACAATCAGCCCCAGCATTTT. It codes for CASSDSHNQPQHF.